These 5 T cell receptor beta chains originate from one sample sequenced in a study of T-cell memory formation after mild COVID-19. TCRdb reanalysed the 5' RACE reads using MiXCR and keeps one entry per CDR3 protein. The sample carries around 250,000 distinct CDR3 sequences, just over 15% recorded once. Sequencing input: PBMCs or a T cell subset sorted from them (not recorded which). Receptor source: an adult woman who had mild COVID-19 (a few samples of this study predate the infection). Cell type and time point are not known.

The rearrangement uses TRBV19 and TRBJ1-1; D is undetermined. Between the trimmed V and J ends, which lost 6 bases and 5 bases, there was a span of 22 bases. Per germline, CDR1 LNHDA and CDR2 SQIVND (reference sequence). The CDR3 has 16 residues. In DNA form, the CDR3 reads TGTGCCAGTAGCGGCGTAAGTGTGAATAGAGGGACTGAAGCTTTCTTT. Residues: CASSGVSVNRGTEAFF.

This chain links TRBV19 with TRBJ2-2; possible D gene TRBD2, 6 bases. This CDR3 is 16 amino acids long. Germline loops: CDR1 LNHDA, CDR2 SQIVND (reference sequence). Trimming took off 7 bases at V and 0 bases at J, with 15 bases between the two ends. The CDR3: CASKGAGSPNTGELFF. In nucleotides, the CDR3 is TGTGCCAGTAAAGGGGCGGGGAGCCCGAACACCGGGGAGCTGTTTTTT.

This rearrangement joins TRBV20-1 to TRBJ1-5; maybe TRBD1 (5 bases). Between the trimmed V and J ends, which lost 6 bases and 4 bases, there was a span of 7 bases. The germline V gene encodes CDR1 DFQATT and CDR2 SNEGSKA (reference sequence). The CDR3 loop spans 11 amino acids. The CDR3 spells CSAGENQPQHF. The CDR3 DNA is TGCAGTGCAGGGGAGAATCAGCCCCAGCATTTT.

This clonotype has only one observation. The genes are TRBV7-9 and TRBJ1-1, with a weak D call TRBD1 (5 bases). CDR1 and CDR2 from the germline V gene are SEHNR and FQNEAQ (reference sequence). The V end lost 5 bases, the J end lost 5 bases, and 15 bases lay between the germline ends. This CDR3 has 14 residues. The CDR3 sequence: CASSRGQHLTEAFF. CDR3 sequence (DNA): TGTGCCAGCAGCCGCGGACAACATCTTACTGAAGCTTTCTTT.

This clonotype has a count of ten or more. The CDR3 loop is CAWSTEGYNEQFF. DNA for the CDR3: TGTGCCTGGAGTACGGAGGGGTACAATGAGCAGTTCTTC. The gene calls are TRBV30 and TRBJ2-1; maybe TRBD2 (6 bases). The CDR3 contains 13 residues. Trimming took 2 bases from V and 4 from J, leaving 9 bases between them. Germline V gene data show CDR1 as GTSNPN and CDR2 as SVGIG (reference sequence).